The entry that follows covers one T cell receptor beta chain sequence. The data were produced by immunoSEQ multiplex PCR, yet TCRdb's version contains in-frame clones alone and is incomplete. The profile shows around 73,000 clones, 85% to 95% of them singletons. This entry is derived from a study of T cell changes during pregnancy in multiple sclerosis. The germline V and J ends were trimmed by 9 bases and 8 bases, with 20 bases remaining between them. The CDR3 loop spans 13 amino acids. Germline CDR1 reads SGHRS; CDR2 reads YFSETQ. This TCR was recovered from a female donor in good health, enrolled as a control in a pregnancy study. This chain links TRBV5-1 with TRBJ1-2; possible D gene TRBD1, 6 bases. This specimen was peripheral blood, taken in the third trimester of pregnancy. The CDR3 coding sequence is TGCGCCACCAAGAGGGGGATTGATAACGGCTACACCTTC. Protein product: CATKRGIDNGYTF. The full variable domain, in which reference TRBV5-1 and TRBJ1-2 provide the parts outside the CDR3, is KAGVTQTPRYLIKTRGQQVTLSCSPISGHRSVSWYQQTPGQGLQFLFEYFSETQRNKGNFPGRFSGRQFSNSRSEMNVSTLELGDSALYLCATKRGIDNGYTFGSGTRLTVV.